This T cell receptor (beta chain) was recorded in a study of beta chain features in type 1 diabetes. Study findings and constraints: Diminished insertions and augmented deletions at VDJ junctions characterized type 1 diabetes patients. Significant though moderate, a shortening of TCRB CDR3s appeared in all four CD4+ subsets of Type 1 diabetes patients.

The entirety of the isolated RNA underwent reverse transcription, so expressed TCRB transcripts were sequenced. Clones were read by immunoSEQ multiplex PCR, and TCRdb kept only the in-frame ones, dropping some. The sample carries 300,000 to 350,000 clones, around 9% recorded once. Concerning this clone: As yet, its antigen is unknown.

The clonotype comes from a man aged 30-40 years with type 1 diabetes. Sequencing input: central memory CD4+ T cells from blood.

CDR3 DNA sequence: TGCGCCAGCAGCTTGGACGTCGGGAACACTGAAGCTTTCTTT. Its protein is CASSLDVGNTEAFF. The V gene is TRBV5-1, the J gene TRBJ1-1, with D hard to call. V shed 0 bases and J shed 1 base, with 7 bases lying between them. Germline V lookup: CDR1 SGHRS, CDR2 YFSETQ. This CDR3 comprises 14 residues.